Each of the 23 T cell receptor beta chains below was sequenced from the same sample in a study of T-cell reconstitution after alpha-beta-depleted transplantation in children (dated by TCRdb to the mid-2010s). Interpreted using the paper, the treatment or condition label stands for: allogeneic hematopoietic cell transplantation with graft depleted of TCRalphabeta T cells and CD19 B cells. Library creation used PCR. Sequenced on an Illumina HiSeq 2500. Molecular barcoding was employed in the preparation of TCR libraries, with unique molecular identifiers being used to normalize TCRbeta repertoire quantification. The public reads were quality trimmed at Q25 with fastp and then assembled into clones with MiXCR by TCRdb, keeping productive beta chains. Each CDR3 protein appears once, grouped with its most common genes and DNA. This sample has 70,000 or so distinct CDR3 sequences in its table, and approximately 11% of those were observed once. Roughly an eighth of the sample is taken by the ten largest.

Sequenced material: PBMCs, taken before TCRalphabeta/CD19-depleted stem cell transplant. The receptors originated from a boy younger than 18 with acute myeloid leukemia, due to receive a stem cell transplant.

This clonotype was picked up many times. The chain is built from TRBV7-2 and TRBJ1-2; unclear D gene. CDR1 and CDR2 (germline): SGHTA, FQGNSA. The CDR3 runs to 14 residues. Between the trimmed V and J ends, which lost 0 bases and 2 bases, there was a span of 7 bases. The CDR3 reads CASSLAVSNYGYTF. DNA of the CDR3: TGTGCCAGCAGCTTAGCGGTCAGCAACTATGGCTACACCTTC.

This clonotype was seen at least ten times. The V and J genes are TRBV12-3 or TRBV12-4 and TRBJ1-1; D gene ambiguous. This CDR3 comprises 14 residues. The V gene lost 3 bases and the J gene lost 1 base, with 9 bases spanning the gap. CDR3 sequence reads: CASSLWESNTEAFF. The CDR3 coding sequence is TGTGCCAGCAGTTTGTGGGAGTCGAACACTGAAGCTTTCTTT.

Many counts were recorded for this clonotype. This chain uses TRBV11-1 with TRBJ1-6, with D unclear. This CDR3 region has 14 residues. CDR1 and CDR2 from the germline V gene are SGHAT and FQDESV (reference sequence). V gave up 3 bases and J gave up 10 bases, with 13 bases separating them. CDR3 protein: CASSFLRLGSPLHF. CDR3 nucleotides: TGTGCCAGCAGCTTTTTGAGACTGGGATCACCCCTCCACTTT.

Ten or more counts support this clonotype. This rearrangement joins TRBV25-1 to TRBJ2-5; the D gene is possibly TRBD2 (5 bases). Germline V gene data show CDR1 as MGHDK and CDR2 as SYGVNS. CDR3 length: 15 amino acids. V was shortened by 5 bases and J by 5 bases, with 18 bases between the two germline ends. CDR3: CASSSGEVLGETQYF. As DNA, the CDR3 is TGTGCCAGCAGTTCCGGGGAAGTATTAGGCGAGACCCAGTACTTC. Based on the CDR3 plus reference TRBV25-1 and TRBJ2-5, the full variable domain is EADIYQTPRYLVIGTGKKITLECSQTMGHDKMYWYQQDPGMELHLIHYSYGVNSTEKGDLSSESTVSRIRTEHFPLTLESARPSHTSQYLCASSSGEVLGETQYFGPGTRLLVL.

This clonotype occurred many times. CDR3 in amino acids: CASSPQRTGSRNIQYF. The CDR3 DNA follows: TGTGCCAGCAGCCCACAAAGGACAGGGAGCAGGAACATTCAGTACTTC. The genes are TRBV13 and TRBJ2-4, with 8 bases that match TRBD1. The CDR3 extends over 16 amino acids. Unmatched junction bases numbered 13, after V lost 5 bases and J lost 7 bases. Germline V gene data show CDR1 as PRHDT and CDR2 as FYEKMQ (reference sequence).

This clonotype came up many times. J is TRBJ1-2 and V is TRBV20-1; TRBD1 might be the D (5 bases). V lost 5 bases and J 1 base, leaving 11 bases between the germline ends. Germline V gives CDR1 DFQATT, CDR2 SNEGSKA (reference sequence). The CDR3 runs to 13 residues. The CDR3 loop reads CSALVQDNYGYTF. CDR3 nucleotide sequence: TGCAGTGCTTTAGTACAGGATAACTATGGCTACACCTTC.

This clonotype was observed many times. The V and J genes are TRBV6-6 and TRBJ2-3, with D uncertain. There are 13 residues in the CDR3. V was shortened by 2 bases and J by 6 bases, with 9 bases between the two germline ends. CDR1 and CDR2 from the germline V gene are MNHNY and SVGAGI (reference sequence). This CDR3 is CASSYAPWDTQYF. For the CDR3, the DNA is TGTGCCAGCAGTTACGCACCCTGGGATACGCAGTATTTT.

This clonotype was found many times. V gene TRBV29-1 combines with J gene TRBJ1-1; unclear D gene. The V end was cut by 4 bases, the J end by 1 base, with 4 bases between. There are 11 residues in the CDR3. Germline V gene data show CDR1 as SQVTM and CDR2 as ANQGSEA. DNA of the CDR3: TGCAGCGTTGCTACGAACACTGAAGCTTTCTTT. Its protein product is CSVATNTEAFF.

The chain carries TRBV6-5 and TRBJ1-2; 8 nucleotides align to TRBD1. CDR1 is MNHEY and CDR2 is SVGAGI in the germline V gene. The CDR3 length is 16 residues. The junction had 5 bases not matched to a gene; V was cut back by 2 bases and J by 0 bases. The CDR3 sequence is CASSYQGAFANYGYTF. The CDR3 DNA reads TGTGCCAGCAGTTACCAGGGGGCATTCGCTAACTATGGCTACACCTTC.

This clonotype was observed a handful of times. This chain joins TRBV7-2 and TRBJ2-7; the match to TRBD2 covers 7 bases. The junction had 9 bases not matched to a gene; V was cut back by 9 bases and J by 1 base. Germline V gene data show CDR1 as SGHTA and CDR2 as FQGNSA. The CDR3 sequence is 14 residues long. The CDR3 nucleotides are TGTGCCAGTAGCCAGGGAGGGACTTCCTACGAGCAGTACTTC. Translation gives CASSQGGTSYEQYF.

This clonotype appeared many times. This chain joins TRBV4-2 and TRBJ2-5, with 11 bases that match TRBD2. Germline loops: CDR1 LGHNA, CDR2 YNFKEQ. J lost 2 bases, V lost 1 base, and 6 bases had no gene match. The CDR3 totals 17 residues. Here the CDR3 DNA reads TGTGCCAGCAGCCAAGGACTAGCGGGGCTCCTACAAGAGACCCAGTACTTC. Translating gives CASSQGLAGLLQETQYF.

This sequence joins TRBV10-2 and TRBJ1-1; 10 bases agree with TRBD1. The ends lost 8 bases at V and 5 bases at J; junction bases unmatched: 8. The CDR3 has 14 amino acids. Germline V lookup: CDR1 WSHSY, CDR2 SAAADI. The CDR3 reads CASARQGAKTEAFF. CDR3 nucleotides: TGCGCCAGCGCCCGACAGGGGGCAAAGACTGAAGCTTTCTTT.

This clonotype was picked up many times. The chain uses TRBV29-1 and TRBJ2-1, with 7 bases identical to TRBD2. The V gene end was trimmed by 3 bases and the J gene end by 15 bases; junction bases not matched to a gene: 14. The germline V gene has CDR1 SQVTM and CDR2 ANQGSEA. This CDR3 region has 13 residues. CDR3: CSVEGGGSTLPFF. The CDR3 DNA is TGCAGCGTTGAGGGCGGGGGATCAACGTTGCCGTTCTTC.

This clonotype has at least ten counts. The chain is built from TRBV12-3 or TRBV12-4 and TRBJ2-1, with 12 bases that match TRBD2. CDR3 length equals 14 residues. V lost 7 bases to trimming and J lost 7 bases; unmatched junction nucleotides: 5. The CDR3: CASTRTSGVNEQFF. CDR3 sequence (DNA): TGTGCCAGCACCCGGACTAGCGGGGTTAATGAGCAGTTCTTC.

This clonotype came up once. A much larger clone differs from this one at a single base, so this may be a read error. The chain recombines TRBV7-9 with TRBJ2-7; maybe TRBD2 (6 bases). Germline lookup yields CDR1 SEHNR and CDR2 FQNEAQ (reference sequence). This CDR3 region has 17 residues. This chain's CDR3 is CATSLENTGVNSYEQYF. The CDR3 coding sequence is TGTGCCACCAGCTTAGAGAACACGGGGGTAAATTCCTACGAGCAGTACTTC.

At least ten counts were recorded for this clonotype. The CDR3 coding sequence is TGCAGCGTTGAAGAGTGGGGGGGGTCTGGGGCCAACGTCCTGACTTTC. Protein sequence: CSVEEWGGSGANVLTF. The chain uses TRBV29-1 and TRBJ2-6, with 7 bases aligning to TRBD2. This CDR3 is 16 amino acids long. CDR1 and CDR2 (germline): SQVTM, ANQGSEA. Losses at the gene ends were 0 bases for V and 1 base for J; bases not matched to a gene: 3.

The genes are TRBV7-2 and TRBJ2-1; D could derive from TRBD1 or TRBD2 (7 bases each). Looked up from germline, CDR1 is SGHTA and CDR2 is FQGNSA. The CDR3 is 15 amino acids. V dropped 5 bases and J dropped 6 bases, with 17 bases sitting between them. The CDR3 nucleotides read TGTGCCAGCAGCCCAGGGGGGGGGGCCCCCAATGAGCAGTTCTTC. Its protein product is CASSPGGGAPNEQFF.

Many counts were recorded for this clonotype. The DNA of the CDR3 is TGCAGTGCCAAACCCGCAGGGCAAAACCTCTACGAGCAGTACTTC. Amino acids: CSAKPAGQNLYEQYF. The chain carries TRBV20-1 and TRBJ2-7; tentative D call: TRBD1 (5 bases). CDR1 DFQATT and CDR2 SNEGSKA come from the germline V gene (reference sequence). V was trimmed by 6 bases and J by 3 bases, leaving 21 bases between them. This CDR3 comprises 15 residues.

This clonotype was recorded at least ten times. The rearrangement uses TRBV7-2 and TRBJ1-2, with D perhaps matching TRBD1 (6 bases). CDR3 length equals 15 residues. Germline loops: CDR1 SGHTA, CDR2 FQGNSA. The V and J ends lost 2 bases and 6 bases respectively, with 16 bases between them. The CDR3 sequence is CASSLLGAGRDGYTF. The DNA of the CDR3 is TGTGCCAGCAGCTTACTGGGGGCAGGGAGGGATGGCTACACCTTC.

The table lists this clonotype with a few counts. CDR3 sequence (DNA): TGTGCCAGCAGCCCCAGCGGAGGGGTCCATGGCTACACCTTC. Translating it yields CASSPSGGVHGYTF. The chain couples TRBV6-1 to TRBJ1-2; D may be TRBD1 (5 bases). V lost 6 bases and J lost 6, with 17 bases in between. This CDR3 is built from 14 residues. Germline V gene lookup returns CDR1 MNHNS and CDR2 SASEGT.

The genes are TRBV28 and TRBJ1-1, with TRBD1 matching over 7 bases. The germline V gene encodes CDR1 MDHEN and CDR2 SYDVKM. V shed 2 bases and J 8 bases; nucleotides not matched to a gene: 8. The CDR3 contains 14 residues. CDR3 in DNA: TGTGCCAGCAGTTTAAGGTACAGGGGAATGGAAGCTTTCTTT. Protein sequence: CASSLRYRGMEAFF.

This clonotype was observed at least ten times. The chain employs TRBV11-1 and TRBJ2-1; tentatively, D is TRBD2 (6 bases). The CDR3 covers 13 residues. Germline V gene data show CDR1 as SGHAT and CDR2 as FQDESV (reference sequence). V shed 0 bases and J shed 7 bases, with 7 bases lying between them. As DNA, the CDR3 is TGTGCCAGCAGCTTAGCTGGGGGGAATGAGCAGTTCTTC. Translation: CASSLAGGNEQFF.

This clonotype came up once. CDR3 sequence: CASSLDGSLYEQYF. The CDR3 DNA sequence: TGTGCCAGCAGCCTGGACGGTTCCCTCTACGAGCAGTACTTC. The chain has TRBV7-2 and TRBJ2-7; D not certain. CDR3 length: 14 amino acids. Germline V gene data show CDR1 as SGHTA and CDR2 as FQGNSA. V was pared by 5 bases and J by 3 bases, with 14 bases between.